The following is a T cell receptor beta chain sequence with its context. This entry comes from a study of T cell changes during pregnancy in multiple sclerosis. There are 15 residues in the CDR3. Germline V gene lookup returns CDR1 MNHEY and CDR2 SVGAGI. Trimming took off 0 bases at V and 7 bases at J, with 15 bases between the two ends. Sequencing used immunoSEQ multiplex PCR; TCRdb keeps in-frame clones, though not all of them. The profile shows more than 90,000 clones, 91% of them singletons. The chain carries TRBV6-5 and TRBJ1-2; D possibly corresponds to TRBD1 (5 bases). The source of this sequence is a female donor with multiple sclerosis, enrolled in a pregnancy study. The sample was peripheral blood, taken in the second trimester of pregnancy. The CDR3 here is CASSYSGLTKGGYTF. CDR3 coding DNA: TGTGCCAGCAGTTACTCGGGACTCACAAAGGGTGGCTACACCTTC.